This T cell receptor beta chain stems from a study of OX40 agonist ivuxolimab in advanced cancers. Whole-study findings and limits: Among the lowest peripheral clonal expansion occurred in 0.1-3.0 mg/kg partial responders.

The CDR3 length is 14 residues. Losses at the gene ends were 7 bases for V and 7 bases for J; bases not matched to a gene: 9. The germline CDR1 and CDR2 sequences are SQVTM and ANQGSEA. Measured with immunoSEQ multiplex PCR; TCRdb has only the in-frame clones, and not every one. Of about 64,000 clones listed, around 87% are singletons. Turning to this clone: What it binds is unknown.

The origin of this receptor is an adult with an advanced solid tumor such as melanoma, head and neck, liver or kidney cancer. This sample comprised CD4+ or CD8+ T cells sorted from blood, obtained in a trial of the OX40 agonist ivuxolimab. The chain carries TRBV29-1 and TRBJ1-6, with 8 bases identical to TRBD1. The CDR3 coding sequence is TGCAGCGCGATGACAGGGGTCGGGAATTCACCCCTCCACTTT. The encoded protein is CSAMTGVGNSPLHF.